The rows below give T cell receptor beta chains drawn from one sample of a study of CD8+ T cells in alopecia areata. Clones were read by immunoSEQ multiplex PCR, and TCRdb kept only the in-frame ones, dropping some. The data contain roughly 250,000 clones, 67% of them singletons. This specimen consisted of CD4+ T cells sorted from blood, obtained at week 0. The source is a human donor with alopecia areata. The CDR3 runs from the conserved cysteine through the conserved F or W. A D gene is named only where the DNA matches it firmly. Clone size appears in some rows only: once, few, many, or a class for an expanded clone.

clone size: -
J gene: TRBJ1-1
D gene: -
V gene: TRBV30
CDR3 length: 11
CDR3 protein: CAGRGNTEAFF
CDR3 DNA: TGTGCCGGCAGGGGCAACACTGAAGCTTTCTTT

clone size: once
J gene: TRBJ1-5
D gene: TRBD1
V gene: TRBV5-6
CDR3 length: 14
CDR3 protein: CASSLQGADQPQHF
CDR3 DNA: TGTGCCAGCAGCCTCCAGGGGGCGGATCAGCCCCAGCATTTT

clone size: few
J gene: TRBJ2-6
D gene: -
V gene: TRBV7-6
CDR3 length: 16
CDR3 protein: CASSLQGSSGANVLTF
CDR3 DNA: TGTGCCAGCAGCTTACAGGGTAGCTCTGGGGCCAACGTCCTGACTTTC

clone size: -
J gene: TRBJ1-4
D gene: -
V gene: TRBV7-9
CDR3 length: 15
CDR3 protein: CASSLAVGPGEKLFF
CDR3 DNA: TGTGCCAGCAGCTTAGCGGTTGGGCCTGGTGAAAAACTGTTTTTT

clone size: -
J gene: TRBJ2-1
D gene: -
V gene: TRBV29-1
CDR3 length: 12
CDR3 protein: CSVEVKRDEQFF
CDR3 DNA: TGCAGCGTTGAAGTCAAGCGGGATGAGCAGTTCTTC

clone size: once
J gene: TRBJ2-3
D gene: -
V gene: TRBV10-3
CDR3 length: 12
CDR3 protein: CAISEVLDTQYF
CDR3 DNA: TGTGCCATCAGTGAGGTCCTAGATACGCAGTATTTT

clone size: few
J gene: TRBJ2-4
D gene: -
V gene: TRBV6-5
CDR3 length: 15
CDR3 protein: CASSYRYKTKNIQYF
CDR3 DNA: TGTGCCAGCAGTTACCGGTACAAAACCAAAAACATTCAGTACTTC

clone size: -
J gene: TRBJ1-5
D gene: -
V gene: TRBV30
CDR3 length: 14
CDR3 protein: CAWSNVGSNQPQHF
CDR3 DNA: TGTGCCTGGAGTAACGTGGGCAGCAATCAGCCCCAGCATTTT

clone size: -
J gene: TRBJ2-5
D gene: -
V gene: TRBV15
CDR3 length: 14
CDR3 protein: CATSRAGLQETQYF
CDR3 DNA: TGTGCCACCAGCAGAGCGGGGTTACAAGAGACCCAGTACTTC

clone size: -
J gene: TRBJ1-2
D gene: -
V gene: TRBV6-5
CDR3 length: 12
CDR3 protein: CASSLEGDGYTF
CDR3 DNA: TGTGCCAGCAGTTTGGAGGGGGACGGCTACACCTTC

clone size: -
J gene: TRBJ2-6
D gene: -
V gene: TRBV30
CDR3 length: 17
CDR3 protein: CAHRRGISRSGANVLTF
CDR3 DNA: TGTGCCCATAGACGCGGTATTTCGCGCTCTGGGGCCAACGTCCTGACTTTC

clone size: -
J gene: TRBJ2-5
D gene: -
V gene: TRBV7-2
CDR3 length: 14
CDR3 protein: CASSLGGSQETQYF
CDR3 DNA: TGTGCCAGCAGCTTAGGGGGGTCCCAAGAGACCCAGTACTTC

clone size: -
J gene: TRBJ2-5
D gene: -
V gene: TRBV5-1
CDR3 length: 13
CDR3 protein: CASSPLGRETQYF
CDR3 DNA: TGCGCCAGCAGCCCGCTGGGGAGGGAGACCCAGTACTTC

clone size: -
J gene: TRBJ1-5
D gene: -
V gene: TRBV30
CDR3 length: 14
CDR3 protein: CAWSVGQPNQPQHF
CDR3 DNA: TGTGCCTGGAGTGTGGGTCAGCCCAATCAGCCCCAGCATTTT

clone size: -
J gene: TRBJ2-7
D gene: -
V gene: TRBV7-9
CDR3 length: 14
CDR3 protein: CASSFSGASYEQYF
CDR3 DNA: TGTGCCAGCAGCTTCAGTGGGGCCTCCTACGAGCAGTACTTC

clone size: -
J gene: TRBJ2-2
D gene: -
V gene: TRBV30
CDR3 length: 11
CDR3 protein: CAWRDSGELFF
CDR3 DNA: TGTGCCTGGAGGGACAGCGGGGAGCTGTTTTTT

clone size: -
J gene: TRBJ2-3
D gene: TRBD1
V gene: TRBV5-4
CDR3 length: 13
CDR3 protein: CASSSGQGDTQYF
CDR3 DNA: TGTGCCAGCAGCTCCGGACAGGGGGATACGCAGTATTTT

clone size: few
J gene: TRBJ1-1
D gene: -
V gene: TRBV9
CDR3 length: 13
CDR3 protein: CAQTGTLNTEAFF
CDR3 DNA: TGTGCACAAACGGGAACGTTGAACACTGAAGCTTTCTTT

clone size: few
J gene: TRBJ2-3
D gene: TRBD2
V gene: TRBV6-1
CDR3 length: 16
CDR3 protein: CASSGHKRGDGDTQYF
CDR3 DNA: TGTGCCAGCAGTGGGCACAAGCGGGGCGATGGGGATACGCAGTATTTT

clone size: -
J gene: TRBJ1-5
D gene: -
V gene: TRBV2
CDR3 length: 14
CDR3 protein: CASRALGVNQPQHF
CDR3 DNA: TGTGCCAGCAGGGCCCTGGGCGTGAATCAGCCCCAGCATTTT